A single sample gave rise to the 16 T cell receptor beta chains below, sequenced in a study of OX40 agonist ivuxolimab in advanced cancers. Assay: immunoSEQ multiplex PCR; the TCRdb copy retains only in-frame clones and omits some. The sample includes some 94,000 clones, 95% to 96% of them seen just once. The specimen comprised CD4+ or CD8+ T cells sorted from blood, sampled in a trial of the OX40 agonist ivuxolimab. The receptors derive from an adult with an advanced solid tumor such as melanoma, head and neck, liver or kidney cancer.

The genes are TRBV10-2 and TRBJ2-2; TRBD1 agrees at 7 bases. Germline V gene data show CDR1 as WSHSY and CDR2 as SAAADI. Unmatched junction bases numbered 8, after V lost 10 bases and J lost 6 bases. The CDR3 length is 13 residues. The CDR3 protein is CATTGTVSGELFF. The CDR3 region has the DNA TGCGCCACCACGGGGACAGTGTCCGGGGAGCTGTTTTTT.

The chain carries TRBV7-9 and TRBJ2-5; TRBD2 might be the D (6 bases). Germline lookup yields CDR1 SEHNR and CDR2 FQNEAQ (reference sequence). The CDR3 covers 16 residues. Trimming took off 5 bases at V and 4 bases at J, with 20 bases between the two ends. CDR3 bases: TGTGCCAGCAGCCCCGTGGGGGAGGTTGGGGGAGAGACCCAGTACTTC. This codes for CASSPVGEVGGETQYF.

The V and J genes are TRBV27 and TRBJ2-2, with TRBD1 as a possible D gene (6 bases). In germline, CDR1 is MNHEY, CDR2 SMNVEV (reference sequence). The CDR3 length is 15 residues. V gave up 3 bases and J gave up 5 bases, with 13 bases separating them. The CDR3 reads CASSFLQGWTGELFF. CDR3 DNA: TGTGCCAGCAGTTTTCTCCAGGGGTGGACCGGGGAGCTGTTTTTT.

The chain has TRBV19 and TRBJ1-1; no clear D gene. Germline V gene lookup returns CDR1 LNHDA and CDR2 SQIVND (reference sequence). CDR3 length: 14 residues. V was trimmed by 0 bases and J by 4 bases, leaving 9 bases between them. CDR3 protein: CASSIEGLSTEAFF. The DNA of the CDR3 is TGTGCCAGTAGTATAGAAGGTTTGAGCACTGAAGCTTTCTTT.

The rearrangement uses TRBV4-1 and TRBJ2-2; 13 positions agree with TRBD2. V was pared by 1 base and J by 0 bases, with 5 bases of the junction left unmatched. The CDR3 has 19 residues. Germline-derived CDR1 and CDR2 are MGHRA and YSYEKL. The CDR3 sequence: CASSQGPGLAGANTGELFF. DNA of the CDR3: TGCGCCAGCAGCCAAGGCCCCGGACTAGCGGGGGCGAACACCGGGGAGCTGTTTTTT.

V is TRBV9 and J is TRBJ2-2; a weak D match, TRBD2 (6 bases). Germline V gives CDR1 SGDLS, CDR2 YYNGEE. The V end lost 3 bases, the J end lost 6 bases, and 18 bases lay between the germline ends. The CDR3 is made up of 16 amino acids. The CDR3 loop is CASSAAPGPGAGELFF. CDR3 in DNA: TGTGCCAGCAGCGCCGCCCCCGGTCCGGGGGCCGGGGAGCTGTTTTTT. Filled out from reference TRBV9 and TRBJ2-2, the complete variable domain reads DSGVTQTPKHLITATGQRVTLRCSPRSGDLSVYWYQQSLDQGLQFLIQYYNGEERAKGNILERFSAQQFPDLHSELNLSSLELGDSALYFCASSAAPGPGAGELFFGEGSRLTVL.

This chain uses TRBV27 with TRBJ2-2; D gene ambiguous. CDR3 length: 13 amino acids. The V end lost 3 bases, the J end lost 5 bases, and 7 bases lay between the germline ends. Germline V gene sequence: CDR1 MNHEY, CDR2 SMNVEV (reference sequence). CDR3 coding DNA: TGTGCCAGCAGTTTTCTGGGGACCGGGGAGCTGTTTTTT. It is translated as CASSFLGTGELFF.

This rearrangement joins TRBV6-1 to TRBJ1-4; D is uncertain. V dropped 5 bases and J dropped 6 bases, with 13 bases sitting between them. Germline CDR1 and CDR2: MNHNS and SASEGT. This CDR3 spans 14 amino acids. The CDR3 bases are TGTGCCAGCAGTCCCTACAGTGGGGATGAAAAACTGTTTTTT. As protein: CASSPYSGDEKLFF.

This clone was detected only once. The chain is built from TRBV11-3 and TRBJ2-1; 7 bases align to TRBD2. Germline CDR1 SGHNT, CDR2 YENEEA. J was trimmed by 8 bases and V by 5 bases; bases with no gene match: 9. This CDR3 has 14 amino acids. The CDR3 region has the DNA TGTGCCAGCAGCGGGAGGGGCAACCCCCATGAGCAGTTCTTC. As protein: CASSGRGNPHEQFF.

The chain uses TRBV19 and TRBJ1-2; a possible D gene is TRBD1 (6 bases). The CDR3 length is 14 residues. V shed 4 bases and J shed 8 bases, with 17 bases lying between them. In germline, CDR1 is LNHDA, CDR2 SQIVND (reference sequence). The CDR3 nucleotides are TGTGCCAGTAGTACACAGGGTATTGGGTCGGGCTACACCTTC. Its protein is CASSTQGIGSGYTF.

V gene TRBV19 combines with J gene TRBJ2-1, with D possibly matching TRBD1 (6 bases). V was trimmed by 1 base and J by 4 bases, leaving 11 bases between them. Germline loops: CDR1 LNHDA, CDR2 SQIVND (reference sequence). The CDR3 is made up of 15 amino acids. The CDR3 region is CASSIGTEEYNEQFF. CDR3 coding DNA: TGTGCCAGTAGTATAGGGACAGAAGAATACAATGAGCAGTTCTTC.

The CDR3 sequence: CASSPLAGPSNEQFF. For the CDR3, the DNA is TGTGCCAGCAGCCCCCTGGCGGGGCCCAGCAATGAGCAGTTCTTC. The gene calls are TRBV7-8 and TRBJ2-1; D perhaps matches TRBD2 (6 bases). Germline CDR1 is SGHVS and CDR2 is FQNEAQ. V was pared by 5 bases and J by 6 bases, with 17 bases between. The CDR3 spans 15 residues.

This clone is a singleton in its sample. The chain joins TRBV5-1 to TRBJ2-1; 12 bases fit TRBD2. CDR1 SGHRS and CDR2 YFSETQ come from the germline V gene. The J segment lost 7 bases and the V segment lost 1 base, leaving 0 bases of the junction unmatched. This CDR3 spans 14 amino acids. CDR3 residues: CASSLTSGGNEQFF. DNA for the CDR3: TGCGCCAGCAGCTTGACTAGCGGGGGGAATGAGCAGTTCTTC.

This sequence joins TRBV6-5 and TRBJ2-1; 11 nucleotides align to TRBD1. V shed 10 bases, J shed 8 bases, and the junction held 7 bases outside the gene matches. Germline CDR1 reads MNHEY; CDR2 reads SVGAGI. This CDR3 comprises 13 residues. The CDR3 here is CATGTGGTDEQFF. As DNA, the CDR3 is TGTGCCACGGGGACAGGGGGTACGGATGAGCAGTTCTTC.

The chain carries TRBV27 and TRBJ2-3, with D perhaps given as TRBD1 or TRBD2 (5 bases each). The CDR3 is 13 residues long. Germline loops: CDR1 MNHEY, CDR2 SMNVEV (reference sequence). V gave up 1 base and J gave up 9 bases, with 11 bases separating them. The CDR3 sequence: CASSLYGAETQYF. CDR3 in DNA: TGTGCCAGCAGTTTATACGGGGCCGAGACGCAGTATTTT.

J is TRBJ1-1 and V is TRBV5-5; D ambiguous. The CDR3 extends over 11 amino acids. Between the trimmed V and J ends, which lost 0 bases and 8 bases, there was a span of 5 bases. Per the germline V gene, CDR1 is SGHKS and CDR2 is YYEKEE (reference sequence). The CDR3 DNA reads as TGTGCCAGCAGCTTGGGGACGGAAGCTTTCTTT. Protein: CASSLGTEAFF.